Each of the 21 T cell receptor beta chains below was sequenced from the same sample in a study of regulatory T cells in long-lasting Graves disease. With iRepertoire HTBI primers and Arm-PCR of CDR3 regions, TCR beta libraries were built. TCRdb re-called the multiplex PCR reads with MiXCR, one entry per CDR3 protein. The sample shows around 400,000 distinct CDR3 sequences, around a quarter of them seen only once. Sample time point: persistent/refractory GD, antithyroid drugs over 5 years with positive TRAb. PBMC RNA was the source of the TCR library. The source was peripheral blood mononuclear cells (PBMCs), collected when the disease was refractory, from a patient treated with antithyroid drugs. These receptors all come from a female donor with Graves disease.

Many counts were recorded for this clonotype. This chain links TRBV6-2 or TRBV6-3 with TRBJ2-1; the D is unclear. CDR3 length: 13 amino acids. Trimming left V 0 bases short and J 9 bases short, with 9 bases between. Germline V gene lookup returns CDR1 MNHEY and CDR2 SVGEGT. The CDR3, as DNA: TGTGCCAGCAGTTACTCAGGTTTCGGTGAGCAGTTCTTC. Translation gives CASSYSGFGEQFF.

The CDR3 DNA reads TGTGCCAGCAGTTTATCTTTAGGGAAGGGACAGCCCCAGCATTTT. It encodes CASSLSLGKGQPQHF. J is TRBJ1-5 and V is TRBV28; no clear D gene. The CDR3 sequence is 15 residues long. The V end lost 1 base, the J end lost 7 bases, and 14 bases lay between the germline ends. Germline V gene lookup returns CDR1 MDHEN and CDR2 SYDVKM.

To note about this clonotype: This is likely an artifact of a read error, given a far larger clone one base away. In this CDR3 the conserved last residue, phenylalanine or tryptophan, is missing, so a read error is likely. The rearrangement uses TRBV28 and TRBJ1-2; a possible D gene is TRBD1 (6 bases). Germline CDR1 reads MDHEN; CDR2 reads SYDVKM. The CDR3 has 20 residues. Trimming removed 5 bases at V and 2 bases at J, with 30 bases between. The CDR3 DNA follows: TGTGCCAGCAGTGTAGAGGCACAAAGGGGGGAAAGGGGGGCAAACTATGGCTACACCCTC. This encodes CASSVEAQRGERGANYGYTL.

To note about this clonotype: A much more abundant neighbour one base away suggests this may be a read error. The chain combines TRBV11-2 with TRBJ2-5, with TRBD2 matching over 14 bases. V shed 4 bases, J shed 9 bases, and the junction held 4 bases outside the gene matches. Germline loops: CDR1 SGHAT, CDR2 FQNNGV. The CDR3 is 14 residues long. This chain's CDR3 is CASSSWTSGRPQYF. CDR3 sequence (DNA): TGTGCCAGCAGCTCCTGGACTAGCGGGAGGCCCCAGTACTTC.

The gene calls are TRBV19 and TRBJ2-7; 8 bases agree with TRBD2. CDR1 LNHDA and CDR2 SQIVND come from the germline V gene (reference sequence). The trim removed 5 bases at V and 2 bases at J, leaving 14 bases unmatched. This CDR3 has 17 amino acids. The CDR3 loop is CASSPPNLSGGAYEQYF. CDR3 DNA: TGTGCCAGTAGTCCCCCAAACCTAAGCGGGGGAGCCTACGAGCAGTACTTC.

This clonotype was detected ten times or more. CDR3 bases: TGTGCCAGCAGCCAAGGCAGAAACACTGAAGCTTTCTTT. This sequence encodes CASSQGRNTEAFF. This chain uses TRBV3-1 with TRBJ1-1; D call uncertain. The CDR3 contains 13 residues. Germline V gene lookup returns CDR1 LGHDT and CDR2 YNNKEL (reference sequence). The V and J ends lost 1 base and 2 bases respectively, with 5 bases between them.

The J gene is TRBJ1-4, the V gene TRBV20-1; D is ambiguous. The CDR3 loop spans 14 amino acids. The ends were cut back, 1 base at V and 0 bases at J, with 6 bases in the middle. Germline loops: CDR1 DFQATT, CDR2 SNEGSKA (reference sequence). CDR3 residues: CSARGYATNEKLFF. In DNA form, the CDR3 reads TGCAGTGCTAGAGGTTACGCAACTAATGAAAAACTGTTTTTT.

Details on this clonotype: A much larger clone is a single base away; this may be a read error. The gene calls are TRBV27 and TRBJ2-5; D possibly corresponds to TRBD2 (5 bases). This CDR3 contains 15 residues. CDR1 and CDR2 (germline): MNHEY, SMNVEV (reference sequence). The CDR3 nucleotides are TGTACCAGCGGTGAGGCAGATCCCCGCCAAGAGACCCAGTACTTC. Translated: CTSGEADPRQETQYF.

Details on this clonotype: At one of its ends the junction is not consistent with the germline gene, which may arise from a read error. This sequence joins TRBV11-1 and TRBJ2-7; unclear D gene. The CDR3 has 15 residues. Germline CDR1 SGHAT, CDR2 FQDESV (reference sequence). CDR3 coding DNA: TGCGCCAGCAGCCACGCGGACGGCGGCTCCTACGAGCAGTACTTC. This codes for CASSHADGGSYEQYF.

This clonotype was picked up many times. The chain uses TRBV3-1 and TRBJ2-4; D is ambiguous. Germline-derived CDR1 and CDR2 are LGHDT and YNNKEL (reference sequence). V was cut by 4 bases and J by 7 bases, with 8 bases left in between. CDR3 length equals 12 residues. As DNA, the CDR3 is TGTGCCAGCAGCCCCCATGGGAACATTCAGTACTTC. It translates to CASSPHGNIQYF.

This clonotype has just a few counts. This CDR3 reads CASSLGEGEQYF. Here the CDR3 DNA reads TGTGCCAGCAGTCTGGGGGAGGGCGAGCAGTACTTC. The chain has TRBV6-1 and TRBJ2-7, with TRBD2 matching 7 bases. Germline V lookup: CDR1 MNHNS, CDR2 SASEGT. The CDR3 length is 12 residues. J gave up 6 bases and V 5 bases, and 4 bases lay outside the gene matches.

The V gene is TRBV7-8, the J gene TRBJ1-5; weak D call: TRBD1 (6 bases). The ends were cut back, 6 bases at V and 6 bases at J, with 21 bases in the middle. Germline-derived CDR1 and CDR2 are SGHVS and FQNEAQ. This CDR3 has 16 amino acids. CDR3 protein: CASRRTTGSMFQPQHF. The DNA of the CDR3 is TGTGCCAGCAGACGAACTACAGGGTCAATGTTTCAGCCCCAGCATTTT.

The CDR3 protein is CSASMGLGNTIYF. In DNA form, the CDR3 reads TGCAGTGCTAGCATGGGACTAGGAAACACCATATATTTT. The V and J genes are TRBV20-1 and TRBJ1-3, with TRBD1 as a possible D gene (5 bases). Germline CDR1 DFQATT, CDR2 SNEGSKA (reference sequence). The CDR3 length is 13 residues. V dropped 3 bases and J dropped 4 bases, with 10 bases sitting between them.

This clonotype was seen ten or more times. The rearrangement joins TRBV6-5 to TRBJ2-7; possible D gene TRBD1, 5 bases. Germline V gene data show CDR1 as MNHEY and CDR2 as SVGAGI. The V end lost 4 bases, the J end lost 2 bases, and 18 bases lay between the germline ends. CDR3 length equals 16 residues. The CDR3 is CASSFRPTVIPYEQYF. The CDR3 coding sequence is TGTGCCAGCAGTTTCCGTCCGACAGTAATACCCTACGAGCAGTACTTC.

Only a few counts were recorded for this clonotype. The chain recombines TRBV7-9 with TRBJ2-2, with 7 bases lining up with TRBD2. J gave up 6 bases and V 5 bases, and 3 bases lay outside the gene matches. Germline lookup yields CDR1 SEHNR and CDR2 FQNEAQ (reference sequence). The CDR3 length is 13 residues. In nucleotides, the CDR3 is TGTGCCAGCAGCGGCGGGGGAGCCGGGGAGCTGTTTTTT. Encoded protein: CASSGGGAGELFF.

This clonotype was observed many times. V usage is TRBV28 and J usage is TRBJ1-5; D may be TRBD1 (5 bases). The CDR3 runs 14 residues. The germline V gene has CDR1 MDHEN and CDR2 SYDVKM. Trimming took off 10 bases at V and 1 base at J, with 14 bases between the two ends. In DNA, the CDR3 is TGTGCCACCATACGCCGGGACAGCAATCAGCCCCAGCATTTT. The encoded protein is CATIRRDSNQPQHF.

The chain links TRBV27 to TRBJ2-7, with TRBD2 identical over 8 bases. Per germline, CDR1 MNHEY and CDR2 SMNVEV (reference sequence). This CDR3 spans 16 amino acids. V lost 4 bases, J lost 1 base, and 9 bases stayed unmatched. DNA of the CDR3: TGTGCCAGCAGTTCGGCCGGGAGGGACGGATCCTACGAGCAGTACTTC. It yields the protein CASSSAGRDGSYEQYF.

The rearrangement joins TRBV20-1 to TRBJ1-6; D perhaps matches TRBD1 (6 bases). Trimming stripped 3 bases from V and 7 bases from J, with 16 bases between. Germline V gene lookup returns CDR1 DFQATT and CDR2 SNEGSKA (reference sequence). The CDR3 runs 15 residues. The CDR3 loop is CSASDSRGRNSPLHF. CDR3 DNA sequence: TGCAGTGCTAGCGATTCCAGGGGTAGGAATTCACCCCTCCACTTT.

A word on this clonotype: A much larger clone differs by one base, so this may be a read error. Because it lacks the conserved phenylalanine or tryptophan at the end, this CDR3 is likely a read error. The gene calls are TRBV20-1 and TRBJ2-7; the match to TRBD2 covers 11 bases. Germline V gene lookup returns CDR1 DFQATT and CDR2 SNEGSKA (reference sequence). Trimming cost V 5 bases and J 2 bases; bases outside gene matches: 2. The CDR3 loop spans 13 amino acids. The CDR3 here is CSAWTSGPYEQYL. DNA for the CDR3: TGCAGTGCTTGGACTAGCGGGCCCTACGAGCAGTACCTC.

This clonotype was counted ten times or more. As DNA, the CDR3 is TGTGCCAGCATAGAATCACAGGGGGCAGTAGGCACTGAAGCTTTCTTT. Translation gives CASIESQGAVGTEAFF. This sequence joins TRBV2 and TRBJ1-1; 9 bases match TRBD1. Germline V gene sequence: CDR1 SNHLY, CDR2 FYNNEI. V was clipped by 7 bases and J by 4 bases; unmatched bases: 13. The CDR3 spans 16 residues.

A remark on this clonotype: A much larger clone differs from this one at a single base, so this may be a read error. The CDR3 carries no conserved terminal phenylalanine or tryptophan, so it likely arises from a read error. The rearrangement links TRBV2 to TRBJ1-1; the D gene is possibly TRBD1 (5 bases). The V gene's germline CDR1 is SNHLY and CDR2 FYNNEI. CDR3 length equals 13 residues. V was clipped by 8 bases and J by 0 bases, with 10 bases between them. CDR3 in amino acids: CASHKTVNTEAFL. The CDR3 DNA reads TGTGCCAGCCATAAGACAGTGAACACTGAAGCTTTCTTA.